This T cell receptor (beta chain) is from a study of shared clonotypes between healthy human individuals. The wider study: A donor's plate count was three for CD4 naive and three for CD4 memory; CD8 naive had two and CD8 memory one.

Regarding the study as a whole: Generation probability values for non-shared clonotypes were lower than those for clonotypes shared by all four donors. Despite large depth, rarefaction showed incomplete sorted-subset sequencing.

For every subset, genomic DNA was evenly distributed across several immunoSEQ plates. Sequencing used immunoSEQ multiplex PCR; TCRdb keeps in-frame clones, though not all of them. The table records some 2,100,000 clones, approximately 94% of them present only once. Remarks on this clone: The antigen is unknown.

The receptor was derived from a man in his late teens or twenties in good health. Sequencing was carried out using naive CD4+ T cells sorted from blood. Subset reported: CD45RA+ positively selected.

CDR3 loop: CASSSRTGPSYEQYF. CDR3 sequence (DNA): TGTGCCAGCAGCTCCCGGACAGGGCCCTCCTACGAGCAGTACTTC. The chain combines TRBV7-9 with TRBJ2-7; TRBD1 aligns across 8 bases. The CDR3 is made up of 15 amino acids. Germline-derived CDR1 and CDR2 are SEHNR and FQNEAQ (reference sequence). Trimming cost V 4 bases and J 0 bases; bases outside gene matches: 5.